This TCR beta chain appears in the sequencing data of a study of cytomegalovirus exposure and HLA in healthy donors. Study summary: The 130 or so validation repertoires, a later analysis reported, used the same platform as the 550 to 700 repertoires from the first cohort. Points from the study as a whole: The study put 150 to 200 TCR beta chains on its list as cytomegalovirus-associated. Cytomegalovirus status was reportedly diagnosed by the classifier with high specificity and sensitivity.

The roughly 120-subject validation cohort, separate from the roughly 670-subject first cohort, included the donors. Measured with immunoSEQ multiplex PCR; TCRdb has only the in-frame clones, and not every one. The sample has approximately 300,000 clones, about nine tenths seen once. This clone was detected once. Antigen specificity is unknown. This CDR3 region has 18 residues. Between the trimmed V and J ends, which lost 4 bases and 2 bases, there was a span of 23 bases. Germline V lookup: CDR1 MNHNS, CDR2 SASEGT. The sequencing sample was made of PBMCs. The receptor comes from a woman aged 18-30 years in good health and CMV-seronegative. This chain connects TRBV6-1 to TRBJ2-5; D gene uncertain. The CDR3 DNA sequence: TGTGCCAGCAGTGCGGGTCAAACCGCCCTTCCCCGACAAGAGACCCAGTACTTC. Translating gives CASSAGQTALPRQETQYF.